This TCR beta chain emerged from a study of T-cell memory formation after mild COVID-19. Background on the study: Among the donors, TCR clusters were largely specific to each donor.

Study results and caveats: The finding that pre-infection memory included some responding clones suggested that cross-reactive memory joined. Those CD4+ clones that contracted were mainly in CM and EM (CD8+ ones in EMRA).

Constant-segment primers served in 5'RACE that generated TCR alpha and TCR beta cDNA libraries bearing sample barcodes and UMIs. TCRdb redid the calling of the 5' RACE reads with MiXCR, one entry per CDR3 protein. The sample holds around 340,000 distinct CDR3 sequences; around 21% are singletons and the top ten take around 13%. There are many counts of this clonotype. Antigen unknown. Sequenced: PBMCs or a T cell subset sorted from them (not recorded which). This receptor was identified in an adult woman who had mild COVID-19 (a few samples of this study predate the infection). Cell type and time point are not known.

The DNA for the CDR3 is TGCAGTGCTAGTGGGCCGGGCCAACGGGAAGAGCAGTACTTC. This codes for CSASGPGQREEQYF. The V and J genes are TRBV20-1 and TRBJ2-7, with D perhaps matching TRBD2 (5 bases). This CDR3 is built from 14 residues. Germline CDR1 reads DFQATT; CDR2 reads SNEGSKA (reference sequence). Trimming cost V 3 bases and J 7 bases, with 19 bases left between them.